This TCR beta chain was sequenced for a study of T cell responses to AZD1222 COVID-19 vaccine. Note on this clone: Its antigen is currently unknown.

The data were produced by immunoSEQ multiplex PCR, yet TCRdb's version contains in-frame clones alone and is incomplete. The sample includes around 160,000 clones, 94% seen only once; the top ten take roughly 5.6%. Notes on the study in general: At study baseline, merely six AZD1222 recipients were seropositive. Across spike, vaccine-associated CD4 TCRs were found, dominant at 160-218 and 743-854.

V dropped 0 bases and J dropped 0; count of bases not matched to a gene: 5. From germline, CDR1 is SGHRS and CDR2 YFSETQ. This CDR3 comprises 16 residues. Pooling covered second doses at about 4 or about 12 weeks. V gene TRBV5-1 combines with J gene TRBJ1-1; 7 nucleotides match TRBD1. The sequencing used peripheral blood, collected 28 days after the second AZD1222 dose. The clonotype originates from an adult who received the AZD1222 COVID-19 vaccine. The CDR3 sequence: CASSLVGGRMNTEAFF. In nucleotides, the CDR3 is TGCGCCAGCAGCTTGGTAGGGGGCAGGATGAACACTGAAGCTTTCTTT.